The entry that follows covers one T cell receptor beta chain sequence. Its antigen is currently unknown. The sample originates from a study of cytomegalovirus exposure and HLA in healthy donors. Study results and limitations: Fewer than 200 TCR beta chains were listed as cytomegalovirus-associated. In all likelihood, a cluster of highly shared sequence variants was a sequencing artifact. Accounts indicate the classifier identified cytomegalovirus status with strong specificity and sensitivity.

This CDR3 is 14 amino acids long. The V and J ends lost 4 bases and 5 bases, in that order; junction bases with no gene match: 7. Germline CDR1 and CDR2: SGDLS and YYNGEE. The primer mix had 60 Vbeta and 13 Jbeta primers. In the authors' workflow: Roughly 11 million shared chains were among the 80 million or so unique TCR beta chains that a later analysis counted. The method was immunoSEQ multiplex PCR; TCRdb's version includes in-frame clones alone and lacks a portion of them. For V, J and clone size, that table is used; D and trimming come from the DNA. The table shows under 200,000 clones, with nearly 80% occurring only once.

What was sequenced was PBMCs. The sequence was collected from a woman aged 40-49 years in good health and CMV-seronegative. The chain uses TRBV9 and TRBJ2-3, with TRBD1 identical over 7 bases. The CDR3 DNA is TGTGCCAGCAGCTATGGGACAGATAAAGATACGCAGTATTTT. It specifies CASSYGTDKDTQYF.